Listed below are T cell receptor beta chains from one sample, sequenced in a study of blood T cell repertoires in COVID-19. This table comes from immunoSEQ multiplex PCR, and its TCRdb copy is limited to in-frame clones, with some not included. The data show 100,000 or so clones, 87% seen once. The source material was peripheral blood. The receptors come from a woman aged 25 to 39 with acute or convalescent COVID-19. Both conserved end residues are part of each CDR3. A D gene is named only where the DNA matches it firmly. The listing skips clone size in some rows; elsewhere it reads once, few, many or a size class.

few,TRBJ1-6,TRBD1,TRBV5-1,TGCGCCAGCAGCCCGACACAGGGGGCATTTAATTCACCCCTCCACTTT,CASSPTQGAFNSPLHF
-,TRBJ1-1,-,TRBV18,TGTGCCAGCTCACCAGAGCTTAACACTGAAGCTTTCTTT,CASSPELNTEAFF
-,TRBJ1-5,-,TRBV18,TGTGCCAGCTCACCAAGGGCGGGCACTAGCAATCAGCCCCAGCATTTT,CASSPRAGTSNQPQHF
-,TRBJ2-7,TRBD1,TRBV19,TGTGCCAGTAGTCTAGGACAGGGATCCTACGAGCAGTACTTC,CASSLGQGSYEQYF
few,TRBJ2-7,-,TRBV19,TGTGCCAGTAGTTTTAGCGCTATGGACGAGCAGTACTTC,CASSFSAMDEQYF
-,TRBJ2-7,-,TRBV21-1,TGTGCCAGCAGCCTCTACGAGCAGTACTTC,CASSLYEQYF
-,TRBJ1-5,TRBD1,TRBV19,TGTGCCAGTAGTATAGTCCGGACAGGGGCTATCAATCAGCCCCAGCATTTT,CASSIVRTGAINQPQHF
-,TRBJ1-4,-,TRBV2,TGTGCCAGCAGTGAAGTAGGGAGTGAGGCAGGGGTGGCTGAAAAACTGTTTTTT,CASSEVGSEAGVAEKLFF
once,TRBJ1-2,TRBD1,TRBV4-1,TGCGCCAGCAGCCAAGGAGTAGGGACAGGGTCCTATGGCTACACCTTC,CASSQGVGTGSYGYTF
-,TRBJ2-1,-,TRBV19,TGTGCCAGTAGTCCTCGACCCGGCAGGGCATACAATGAGCAGTTCTTC,CASSPRPGRAYNEQFF
-,TRBJ2-1,-,TRBV29-1,TGCAGCGTTGCGACGCCCAGCGATGAGCAGTTCTTC,CSVATPSDEQFF
once,TRBJ1-4,TRBD1,TRBV7-9,TGTGCCAGCAGTTACGGGACAGGGGGTGAAAAACTGTTTTTT,CASSYGTGGEKLFF
-,TRBJ1-5,TRBD1,TRBV6-5,TGTGCCAGCAGCCGGGGACAGTTTAGCAATCAGCCCCAGCATTTT,CASSRGQFSNQPQHF
-,TRBJ1-2,TRBD1,TRBV5-1,TGCGCCAGCAGCCTGACAGGGGTGGATGGCTACACCTTC,CASSLTGVDGYTF
-,TRBJ1-4,TRBD1,TRBV14,TGTGCCAGCAGCCCGGGACAGGGGACTGAAAAACTGTTTTTT,CASSPGQGTEKLFF
-,TRBJ1-3,-,TRBV28,TGTGCCAGCAGTTTCAAGGGGCGGGGGGGAAACACCATATATTTT,CASSFKGRGGNTIYF
-,TRBJ2-1,-,TRBV11-3,TGTGCCAGCAGCTTAGATCAAGGGGGGGCCCACAATGAGCAGTTCTTC,CASSLDQGGAHNEQFF
-,TRBJ1-1,-,TRBV28,TGTGCCAGCCCACCGTCAAGGGAGGCGGCTGAAGCTTTCTTT,CASPPSREAAEAFF
-,TRBJ1-2,TRBD1,TRBV29-1,TGCAGCGTTTCGGGACAGGCATCCTATGGCTACACCTTC,CSVSGQASYGYTF
once,TRBJ2-1,TRBD2,TRBV7-9,TGTGCCAGCAGCTTACCCCTACTAGCGGGGGCTAGCTCCTACAATGAGCAGTTCTTC,CASSLPLLAGASSYNEQFF
-,TRBJ1-1,TRBD1,TRBV7-2,TGTGCCAGCAGCTTACTCCAGGGGGCCATGAACACTGAAGCTTTCTTT,CASSLLQGAMNTEAFF
-,TRBJ1-5,-,TRBV7-9,TGTGCCAGCAGCTTACTAAGCAATCAGCCCCAGCATTTT,CASSLLSNQPQHF
-,TRBJ2-1,TRBD1,TRBV19,TGTGCCAGTAGTATACGGGGACAGGGGGCGATCCGGTCCTACAATGAGCAGTTCTTC,CASSIRGQGAIRSYNEQFF
-,TRBJ1-4,-,TRBV6-5,TGTGCCAGCACTATACGCTCGGGGGATGGAAAACTGTTTTTT,CASTIRSGDGKLFF
-,TRBJ1-2,-,TRBV6-2/TRBV6-3,TGTGCCAGCAGTTATCCCGTGTCAGGGGGCTACACCTTC,CASSYPVSGGYTF
-,TRBJ2-1,TRBD2,TRBV2,TGTGCCAGCAGGTACACTAGCGGGGCATACAATGAGCAGTTCTTC,CASRYTSGAYNEQFF
-,TRBJ1-4,TRBD1,TRBV7-9,TGTGCCAGCAGCCCTTTGGGGACAGTAGATGAAAAACTGTTTTTT,CASSPLGTVDEKLFF
-,TRBJ1-2,TRBD1,TRBV5-1,TGCGCCAGCAGCTTGTTCCTAGGGACAGGAGCCCGGGGCTACACCTTC,CASSLFLGTGARGYTF
-,TRBJ1-1,-,TRBV6-5,TGTGCCACACGAGGCTCCCTGCCACCTGAAGCTTTCTTT,CATRGSLPPEAFF
-,TRBJ1-1,TRBD1,TRBV12-3/TRBV12-4,TGTGCCAGCAGTTACGACAGGGTCCGAGCTTTCTTT,CASSYDRVRAFF
-,TRBJ1-2,-,TRBV2,TGTGCCAGCAGTGAGCGGCAGCAGCCCTTAATCTATGGCTACACCTTC,CASSERQQPLIYGYTF
-,TRBJ2-3,-,TRBV5-1,TGCGCCAGCAGAGTCGGACAGAAGACAGATACGCAGTATTTT,CASRVGQKTDTQYF
-,TRBJ1-2,-,TRBV30,TGTGCCTGGAGTGTAAACGGGGGGGCGGGTGGTGTTGGCTACACCTTC,CAWSVNGGAGGVGYTF
once,TRBJ2-7,-,TRBV27,TGTGCCAGCAGTTCGCGGTGGGACGAGCAGTACTTC,CASSSRWDEQYF
-,TRBJ2-2,-,TRBV2,TGTGCCAGCAGTGCGTCCACTAGCGGGGAGCTGTTTTTT,CASSASTSGELFF
-,TRBJ1-1,-,TRBV19,TGTGCCAGTAGTATAAGGGGGAAGAACACTGAAGCTTTCTTT,CASSIRGKNTEAFF
-,TRBJ1-2,-,TRBV10-3,TGTGCCATCAGCGGCGGATCTAACTATGGCTACACCTTC,CAISGGSNYGYTF
-,TRBJ2-1,-,TRBV2,TGTGCCAGCAGCCGTCCGGGACTTAGCTACAATGAGCAGTTCTTC,CASSRPGLSYNEQFF
-,TRBJ2-1,TRBD1,TRBV2,TGTGCCAGCGGGCTCTTCGGGACAGGCCCTCACAATGAGCAGTTCTTC,CASGLFGTGPHNEQFF
once,TRBJ1-1,-,TRBV6-5,TGTGCCATAACCAGGTGGACTGAAGCTTTCTTT,CAITRWTEAFF
once,TRBJ1-2,TRBD1,TRBV7-3,TGTGCCAGCAGCTTAACACCTCGGACAGGGTCTACCTTC,CASSLTPRTGSTF
once,TRBJ2-7,-,TRBV9,TGTGCCAGCAGCGTAGGTCAGGGGAAGGCCTACGAGCAGTACTTC,CASSVGQGKAYEQYF
-,TRBJ1-2,-,TRBV28,TGTGCCTCAGCGGGGTATGGCTACACCTTC,CASAGYGYTF
-,TRBJ2-1,TRBD2,TRBV18,TGTGCCAGCTCCCCCGGTTTGGGCCGGGGGGGGAATGAGCAGTTCTTC,CASSPGLGRGGNEQFF
few,TRBJ1-5,TRBD1,TRBV6-5,TGTGCCTCTGGAGGACAGGGGGTAGTTCAGCCCCAGCATTTT,CASGGQGVVQPQHF
few,TRBJ2-3,TRBD1,TRBV29-1,TGCAGCGTTGTCTCACCGGGACAGGGGATCCGGGCAGATACGCAGTATTTT,CSVVSPGQGIRADTQYF
-,TRBJ1-1,-,TRBV11-3,TGTGCCAGCAGCTTAGACGGCGGAATGAACACTGAAGCTTTCTTT,CASSLDGGMNTEAFF
once,TRBJ1-1,-,TRBV11-3,TGTGCCAGCAGCTTGGGAGCAGCTATGAACACTGAAGCTTTCTTT,CASSLGAAMNTEAFF
-,TRBJ2-1,-,TRBV12-5,TGTGCTAGTGGTTTGGGTCCTCGGACAGCATACAATGAGCAGTTCTTC,CASGLGPRTAYNEQFF
-,TRBJ2-7,TRBD1,TRBV13,TGTGCCAGCAGCGGAGGACAGGCCCTGAGCCGGTACTTC,CASSGGQALSRYF
-,TRBJ1-5,-,TRBV2,TGTGCCAGCAGGGGCGCGGGATATAGCAATCAGCCCCAGCATTTT,CASRGAGYSNQPQHF
-,TRBJ2-7,-,TRBV19,TGTGCCAGTAGTATGACAGGACCCGCCTACGAGCAGTACTTC,CASSMTGPAYEQYF
-,TRBJ1-6,TRBD1,TRBV10-3,TGTGCCATCAGTGGGGGACAGGGGGGCTCACCCCTCCACTTT,CAISGGQGGSPLHF
-,TRBJ1-1,-,TRBV11-2,TGTGCCAGCAGCCCCACCCGCGGGAACACTGAAGCTTTCTTT,CASSPTRGNTEAFF
few,TRBJ1-3,-,TRBV7-2,TGTGCCAGCAGCTTAAGAGGGTCCGGAAACACCATATATTTT,CASSLRGSGNTIYF
-,TRBJ2-7,TRBD1,TRBV6-5,TGTGCCAGCGAAACTGGGACAGGGGAGCGGGAGCAGTACTTC,CASETGTGEREQYF
-,TRBJ1-5,TRBD1,TRBV28,TGTGCCAGCAGTTCCACGGAGACAGGGGTTCAGCCCCAGCATTTT,CASSSTETGVQPQHF
-,TRBJ2-2,-,TRBV5-6,TGTGCCAGCAGCCCACACCCCCGGACACAGAACACCGGGGAGCTGTTTTTT,CASSPHPRTQNTGELFF
-,TRBJ2-2,-,TRBV19,TGTGCCAGTAGTACCCAAGGGTACAGGTTGCTGTTTTTT,CASSTQGYRLLFF